Presented here are 14 T cell receptor beta chains from one specimen sequenced in a study of T cell clonality in common variable immunodeficiency. Study results and limitations: Reportedly, TCR beta sequences from common variable immunodeficiency showed fewer deletions and N-nucleotide insertions.

Generated by immunoSEQ multiplex PCR, the TCRdb table keeps only in-frame clones and is missing some. Singletons are absent from the sample, which has 25,000 to 30,000 clones. Which antigens these TCRs recognize remains unknown. Sequencing used peripheral blood mononuclear cells. Receptors originate from a human donor with common variable immunodeficiency.

This clone was seen only a few times. The read ends 3 residues shy of where the CDR3 ends; the end is completed using the germline J gene. The V call is TRBV2, the J call TRBJ1-4, with 8 nucleotides matching TRBD1. The junction had 6 bases not matched to a gene; V was cut back by 7 bases and J by 8 bases. This CDR3 is built from 13 residues. The germline gives CDR1 SNHLY, CDR2 FYNNEI. CDR3 bases read: TGTGCCAGCAATGGACAGGGAGGGGAAAAA. It specifies CASNGQGGEK. The full CDR3 reads CASNGQGGEKLFF. Looking up the rest from reference TRBV2 and TRBJ1-4 gives the full variable domain: EPEVTQTPSHQVTQMGQEVILRCVPISNHLYFYWYRQILGQKVEFLVSFYNNEISEKSEIFDDQFSVERPDGSNFTLKIRSTKLEDSAMYFCASNGQGGEKLFFGSGTQLSVL.

This clone has only a few counts. Read sequence stops 3 residues before the CDR3 end, and the germline J gene provides the missing end. V is TRBV20-1 and J is TRBJ2-3; a weak D match, TRBD1 (6 bases). The CDR3 runs to 12 residues. V was clipped by 6 bases and J by 6 bases, with 13 bases between them. CDR1 is DFQATT, CDR2 SNEGSKA, per germline (reference sequence). The CDR3 bases that were read are TGCAGTGCCCCAGGGGCCGGGGATACG. Its translation: CSAPGAGDT. The CDR3 reads in full as CSAPGAGDTQYF.

This clone was picked up a small number of times. The read falls 3 residues short of the CDR3 end, and the missing part is taken from the germline J gene. V and J are TRBV11-1 and TRBJ1-2, with D hard to call. V was trimmed by 1 base and J by 4 bases, leaving 7 bases between them. The CDR3 runs 13 residues. From germline, CDR1 is SGHAT and CDR2 FQDESV (reference sequence). The CDR3 bases that were read are TGTGCCAGCAGCTTAGGTAGCGCCTATGGC. Protein product: CASSLGSAYG. The CDR3 reads in full as CASSLGSAYGYTF.

Comments on this clone: The CDR3 goes on 3 residues after the read ends, and that part is filled in from the germline J gene. V usage is TRBV7-9 and J usage is TRBJ2-4; the D is unclear. V dropped 5 bases and J dropped 4 bases, with 6 bases sitting between them. Germline values: CDR1 SEHNR, CDR2 FQNEAQ (reference sequence). CDR3 length: 12 residues. The CDR3 DNA, read in part, is TGTGCCAGCAGCGCCGCGAAAAACATT. This codes for CASSAAKNI. The CDR3 reads in full as CASSAAKNIQYF.

On this clone itself: Sequencing ends 3 residues short of the CDR3 end; the germline J gene provides the rest. The chain combines TRBV7-9 with TRBJ1-1; unclear D gene. The V end lost 5 bases, the J end lost 1 base, and 8 bases lay between the germline ends. The CDR3 consists of 13 residues. Germline-derived CDR1 and CDR2 are SEHNR and FQNEAQ (reference sequence). CDR3 loop: CASSPLANTEAFF. The part of the CDR3 DNA that was read is TGTGCCAGCAGCCCTCTGGCGAACACTGAA.

With regard to this clone: With the read ending 3 residues before the CDR3 end, the germline J gene is used to fill in that end. The chain recombines TRBV11-2 with TRBJ2-2; 7 bases are a match to TRBD1. From germline, CDR1 is SGHAT and CDR2 FQNNGV. CDR3 length: 14 residues. The ends lost 5 bases at V and 4 bases at J; junction bases unmatched: 4. The CDR3 region is CASSRDSFTGELFF. The DNA read from the CDR3 is TGTGCCAGCAGCCGGGACAGCTTCACCGGGGAG.

Many counts were recorded for this clone. The read ends 3 residues before the CDR3 terminus; that terminus is restored from the germline J gene. The V gene is TRBV11-2, the J gene TRBJ2-7; D unresolved. This CDR3 region has 14 residues. Germline CDR1 SGHAT, CDR2 FQNNGV. Trimming removed 5 bases at V and 0 bases at J, with 11 bases between. The CDR3 bases that were read are TGTGCCAGCAGCCCTGGCACTACCTCCTACGAG. Amino acid sequence: CASSPGTTSYE. The whole CDR3 protein reads CASSPGTTSYEQYF.

With respect to this clone: The observed sequence ends 3 residues before the CDR3 terminus, with the missing tail filled in from the germline J gene. The chain links TRBV11-2 to TRBJ1-3, with D hard to call. V gave up 0 bases and J gave up 7 bases, with 13 bases separating them. This CDR3 comprises 15 residues. Germline values: CDR1 SGHAT, CDR2 FQNNGV. The CDR3 loop reads CASSLDIAKVNTIYF. The sequenced CDR3 bases are TGTGCCAGCAGCTTAGATATAGCCAAGGTGAACACC.

This clone showed up many times. The read comes to an end 3 residues before the CDR3 does, leaving the germline J gene to fill in the end. This chain joins TRBV29-1 and TRBJ2-1, with 15 bases lining up with TRBD2. Germline CDR1 is SQVTM and CDR2 is ANQGSEA. The CDR3 is 17 amino acids. The trim removed 4 bases at V and 6 bases at J, leaving 10 bases unmatched. The CDR3 reads CSVGGLAGGTKSNEQFF. CDR3 bases read: TGCAGCGTTGGCGGACTAGCGGGAGGGACTAAGAGCAATGAG.

As concerns this clone: The CDR3 end falls 3 residues outside the read, so it is completed with the germline J gene. The V gene is TRBV19, the J gene TRBJ1-1, with D perhaps matching TRBD1 (5 bases). Germline V gene lookup returns CDR1 LNHDA and CDR2 SQIVND (reference sequence). V shed 5 bases and J shed 1 base, with 11 bases lying between them. The CDR3 runs to 14 residues. CDR3 bases read: TGTGCCAGTAGTCCAGGGATCGGGAACACTGAA. Its translation is CASSPGIGNTE. The entire CDR3 protein reads CASSPGIGNTEAFF.

As regards this clone: The CDR3 end falls 3 residues outside the read, so it is completed with the germline J gene. V is TRBV5-6 and J is TRBJ1-4, with unresolved D. Germline V lookup: CDR1 SGHDT, CDR2 YYEEEE. The germline V and J ends were trimmed by 4 bases and 8 bases, with 15 bases remaining between them. CDR3 length: 14 residues. Here the CDR3 reads CASSSDQSREKLFF. Partial CDR3 DNA: TGTGCCAGCAGCAGCGACCAGTCCCGGGAAAAA.

This clone was seen repeatedly, ten times or more. The DNA ends 3 residues before the CDR3 does, and the rest of the CDR3 is filled in from the germline J gene. V gene TRBV19 combines with J gene TRBJ1-5; weak D call: TRBD1 (6 bases). CDR3 size: 15 residues. Trimming pared 6 bases from V and 0 bases from J, leaving 12 bases between. CDR1 is LNHDA, CDR2 SQIVND, per germline (reference sequence). CDR3: CASRVGQNSNQPQHF. The DNA read from the CDR3 is TGTGCCAGTAGGGTTGGACAGAATAGCAATCAGCCC.

This clone was detected many times. With the read ending 3 residues before the CDR3 end, the germline J gene is used to fill in that end. At the DNA level, this CDR3 is encoded by other sequences in the same sample as well. V usage is TRBV14 and J usage is TRBJ1-2; a weak D match, TRBD1 (5 bases). The CDR3 contains 11 residues. The germline gives CDR1 SGHDN, CDR2 FVKESK. Deletions cut 5 bases from V and 7 bases from J, with 8 bases between. The CDR3 reads CASSSGFGYTF. The sequenced CDR3 bases are TGTGCCAGCAGCTCAGGGTTTGGC.

This clone came up a few times. The read ends 3 residues shy of where the CDR3 ends; the end is completed using the germline J gene. The V gene is TRBV19, the J gene TRBJ1-6; D perhaps matches TRBD1 (6 bases). CDR3 length: 15 residues. CDR1 and CDR2 (germline): LNHDA, SQIVND (reference sequence). V lost 6 bases and J lost 3, with 12 bases in between. Incomplete CDR3 DNA: TGTGCCAGTAGGACCGGGACAAACTATAATTCACCC. Translated, it gives CASRTGTNYNSP. The entire CDR3 is CASRTGTNYNSPLHF. Together with reference TRBV19 and TRBJ1-6, the CDR3 gives the full variable domain: DGGITQSPKYLFRKEGQNVTLSCEQNLNHDAMYWYRQDPGQGLRLIYYSQIVNDFQKGDIAEGYSVSREKKESFPLTVTSAQKNPTAFYLCASRTGTNYNSPLHFGNGTRLTVT.